This entry is about one T cell receptor beta chain. This table comes from immunoSEQ multiplex PCR, and its TCRdb copy is limited to in-frame clones, with some not included. Of 20,000 to 25,000 clones listed, around nine tenths are singletons. These data come from a study of blood T cell repertoires in COVID-19. Trimming took 5 bases from V and 0 from J; bases not matched to a gene: 9. Germline CDR1 reads SNHLY; CDR2 reads FYNNEI. The CDR3 consists of 16 residues. Sequencing was carried out using peripheral blood. The chain has TRBV2 and TRBJ1-2; TRBD1 matches 7 bases. This TCR was recovered from a human donor in a cohort sampled during active COVID-19. The donor label of this sample is uncertain. The CDR3 reads CASSSSGGTPNYGYTF. The CDR3 coding sequence is TGTGCCAGCAGTAGCTCAGGGGGGACCCCTAACTATGGCTACACCTTC.